The 30 T cell receptor beta chains below all came from one sample that was sequenced in a study of blood T cell repertoires in COVID-19. Produced via immunoSEQ multiplex PCR; TCRdb's table is partial and in-frame only. The sample lists around 59,000 clones; 75% to 85% were seen once. Specimen: peripheral blood. The receptors derive from a man aged 55 to 69 with acute or convalescent COVID-19.

The J gene is TRBJ2-7, the V gene TRBV7-9; the D gene is possibly TRBD2 (6 bases). The CDR3 covers 12 residues. The V end lost 5 bases, the J end lost 6 bases, and 11 bases lay between the germline ends. The germline CDR1 and CDR2 sequences are SEHNR and FQNEAQ (reference sequence). The CDR3 loop reads CASSRGTGEQYF. CDR3 coding DNA: TGTGCCAGCAGCCGCGGGACGGGCGAGCAGTACTTC.

V and J are TRBV28 and TRBJ2-7; D is unclear. CDR1 MDHEN and CDR2 SYDVKM come from the germline V gene. The CDR3 length is 12 residues. V shed 4 bases and J shed 5 bases, with 9 bases lying between them. CDR3 sequence (DNA): TGTGCCAGCAGTTCTGGGCTCGACGAGCAGTACTTC. Translating it yields CASSSGLDEQYF.

This clone was seen a few times. This chain connects TRBV19 to TRBJ2-7; TRBD1 aligns across 10 bases. J was trimmed by 5 bases and V by 5 bases; bases with no gene match: 6. Germline V gives CDR1 LNHDA, CDR2 SQIVND (reference sequence). This CDR3 has 14 residues. CDR3: CASSYGQGENEQYF. The CDR3 nucleotides read TGTGCCAGTAGTTACGGACAGGGGGAGAACGAGCAGTACTTC.

CDR3 amino acids: CASSLQRGIADTQYF. The DNA for the CDR3 is TGTGCCAGTTCCCTGCAGCGGGGGATCGCAGATACGCAGTATTTT. The chain couples TRBV6-5 to TRBJ2-3; 8 positions match TRBD2. Germline V gene data show CDR1 as MNHEY and CDR2 as SVGAGI. The CDR3 has 15 amino acids. Trimming at V came to 9 bases and at J to 4 bases, leaving 12 bases not matched to a gene.

The V and J genes are TRBV7-2 and TRBJ2-5, with a possible D match to TRBD2 (6 bases). CDR1 is SGHTA and CDR2 is FQGNSA in the germline V gene. The CDR3 has 14 residues. Between the trimmed V and J ends, which lost 2 bases and 4 bases, there was a span of 11 bases. The CDR3 protein is CASSLSGGRETQYF. The CDR3 nucleotides read TGTGCCAGCAGCTTAAGCGGAGGGCGAGAGACCCAGTACTTC.

In nucleotides, the CDR3 is TGTGCCAGCACACTGAGGGACAGGGATGGCTACACCTTC. Its protein is CASTLRDRDGYTF. The rearrangement uses TRBV12-3 or TRBV12-4 and TRBJ1-2; TRBD1 aligns across 9 bases. The CDR3 has 13 amino acids. V gave up 7 bases and J gave up 6 bases; unmatched junction bases: 6.

The V call is TRBV5-1, the J call TRBJ1-6; 7 nucleotides line up with TRBD1. The germline V gene has CDR1 SGHRS and CDR2 YFSETQ. This CDR3 has 16 amino acids. The ends lost 1 base at V and 12 bases at J; junction bases unmatched: 13. The CDR3 protein is CASSLSTGEKILPLHF. CDR3 nucleotide sequence: TGCGCCAGCAGCTTGTCCACAGGGGAAAAAATTTTACCCCTCCACTTT. The full variable domain, in which reference TRBV5-1 and TRBJ1-6 provide the parts outside the CDR3, is KAGVTQTPRYLIKTRGQQVTLSCSPISGHRSVSWYQQTPGQGLQFLFEYFSETQRNKGNFPGRFSGRQFSNSRSEMNVSTLELGDSALYLCASSLSTGEKILPLHFGNGTRLTVT.

V gene TRBV2 combines with J gene TRBJ2-1; 8 bases fit TRBD2. The CDR3 sequence is 14 residues long. Unmatched junction bases numbered 10, after V lost 4 bases and J lost 11 bases. The V gene's germline CDR1 is SNHLY and CDR2 FYNNEI. The CDR3 sequence is CASSGRGGENQQFF. As DNA, the CDR3 is TGTGCCAGCAGTGGCCGGGGGGGGGAGAATCAGCAGTTCTTC. Using reference TRBV2 and TRBJ2-1 for the parts outside the CDR3, the full variable domain is EPEVTQTPSHQVTQMGQEVILRCVPISNHLYFYWYRQILGQKVEFLVSFYNNEISEKSEIFDDQFSVERPDGSNFTLKIRSTKLEDSAMYFCASSGRGGENQQFFGPGTRLTVL.

This clone has more than one count but fewer than ten. The chain has TRBV7-2 and TRBJ1-3; D remains ambiguous. This CDR3 region has 13 residues. Looked up from germline, CDR1 is SGHTA and CDR2 is FQGNSA. The V end lost 4 bases, the J end lost 3 bases, and 7 bases lay between the germline ends. The CDR3 DNA follows: TGTGCCAGCAGCTCCGTTGTTGGAAACACCATATATTTT. Protein sequence: CASSSVVGNTIYF.

The chain recombines TRBV4-2 with TRBJ1-3, with D unresolved. The length of the CDR3 is 15 residues. Germline lookup yields CDR1 LGHNA and CDR2 YNFKEQ. V lost 2 bases to trimming and J lost 0 bases, with 8 bases between them. CDR3 residues: CASSQTVSSGNTIYF. The CDR3 bases are TGTGCCAGCAGCCAAACAGTGAGCTCTGGAAACACCATATATTTT.

The chain combines TRBV4-1 with TRBJ2-3, with 8 bases aligning to TRBD2. Germline assignment: CDR1 MGHRA and CDR2 YSYEKL. This CDR3 is 16 amino acids long. With V trimmed by 7 bases and J by 2 bases, 11 bases remained unmatched. For the CDR3, the DNA is TGCGCCAGCACTCCTTGGGGTAGCGGGGACACAGATACGCAGTATTTT. Translating it yields CASTPWGSGDTDTQYF.

V and J are TRBV11-2 and TRBJ1-3, with D possibly TRBD1 on 6 matching bases. The germline CDR1 and CDR2 sequences are SGHAT and FQNNGV. The V gene lost 3 bases and the J gene lost 0 bases, with 15 bases spanning the gap. The CDR3 runs to 17 residues. The CDR3 DNA reads as TGTGCCAGCAGCTTGACCTTACAGGGCCACTCTGGAAACACCATATATTTT. Its translation is CASSLTLQGHSGNTIYF.

The chain joins TRBV5-1 to TRBJ2-5; 12 nucleotides line up with TRBD2. The CDR3 runs 17 residues. J lost 5 bases, V lost 1 base, and 9 bases had no gene match. Germline V gene lookup returns CDR1 SGHRS and CDR2 YFSETQ. As DNA, the CDR3 is TGCGCCAGCAGCTTGATGCCTAGCGGGGGGGCCAGGGAGACCCAGTACTTC. The encoded protein is CASSLMPSGGARETQYF.

This clone is a singleton in its sample. The J gene is TRBJ2-3, the V gene TRBV5-1; tentative D call: TRBD1 (5 bases). CDR1 and CDR2 (germline): SGHRS, YFSETQ. The length of the CDR3 is 14 residues. V lost 4 bases, J lost 3 bases, and 12 bases lay in between. CDR3 coding DNA: TGCGCCAGCAGCGTTCAGGGATTGACAGATACGCAGTATTTT. This translates into CASSVQGLTDTQYF.

This rearrangement joins TRBV15 to TRBJ1-2; 7 bases are a match to TRBD1. Germline V gene sequence: CDR1 LNHNV, CDR2 YYDKDF (reference sequence). Losses at the gene ends were 4 bases for V and 7 bases for J; bases not matched to a gene: 12. The CDR3 length is 15 residues. The CDR3 DNA is TGTGCCACCAGCAACCGACAGGGATCGGTAGGTGGCTACACCTTC. This encodes CATSNRQGSVGGYTF.

The rearrangement uses TRBV6-6 and TRBJ2-7, with a tentative D call TRBD2 (6 bases). This CDR3 contains 14 residues. The V gene lost 6 bases and the J gene lost 6 bases, with 18 bases spanning the gap. CDR1 and CDR2 (germline): MNHNY, SVGAGI (reference sequence). CDR3 bases: TGTGCCAGCAGACCCACTAGTCCCGGGAGCGAGCAGTACTTC. Translated, it gives CASRPTSPGSEQYF.

V gene TRBV10-3 combines with J gene TRBJ2-7; TRBD2 matches 8 bases. Germline-derived CDR1 and CDR2 are ENHRY and SYGVKD. The CDR3 contains 15 residues. V was clipped by 10 bases and J by 0 bases; unmatched bases: 11. The CDR3 protein is CATGDSGVISYEQYF. In nucleotides, the CDR3 is TGTGCCACCGGGGATAGCGGGGTGATCTCCTACGAGCAGTACTTC.

The chain joins TRBV24-1 to TRBJ2-3; possibly TRBD2 for D (6 bases). The CDR3 has 13 residues. Germline CDR1 and CDR2: KGHDR and SFDVKD. V shed 4 bases and J shed 3 bases, with 7 bases lying between them. CDR3 in DNA: TGTGCCACCAGTGAGACTAGTACAGATACGCAGTATTTT. Translating it yields CATSETSTDTQYF.

This clone showed up just a few times. The chain combines TRBV24-1 with TRBJ2-3; 8 bases are a match to TRBD1. V trimming: 4 bases; J trimming: 6 bases; junction bases outside the gene matches: 8. CDR3 length equals 15 residues. Germline lookup yields CDR1 KGHDR and CDR2 SFDVKD. Here the CDR3 reads CATSDPGQGMDTQYF. The CDR3 coding sequence is TGTGCCACCAGTGACCCCGGACAGGGAATGGATACGCAGTATTTT.

In this sample, this clone turned up a few times. The rearrangement joins TRBV7-9 to TRBJ2-3; tentative D call: TRBD1 (6 bases). The V gene's germline CDR1 is SEHNR and CDR2 FQNEAQ (reference sequence). V lost 5 bases, J lost 3 bases, and 18 bases lay in between. CDR3 length: 16 amino acids. The CDR3, as DNA: TGTGCCAGCAGCCCCGCAGGGGCCTCGGGAACAGATACGCAGTATTTT. Its translation: CASSPAGASGTDTQYF.

This clone was observed a few times. This specimen includes other DNA sequences encoding the same CDR3. This sequence joins TRBV7-3 and TRBJ2-3; 9 bases are a match to TRBD2. This CDR3 is 15 amino acids long. Germline CDR1 reads SGHTA; CDR2 reads FQGTGA. The V segment lost 2 bases and the J segment 0 bases; nucleotides outside the gene matches: 0. CDR3 amino acids: CASSLAGGSTDTQYF. For the CDR3, the DNA is TGTGCCAGCAGCTTAGCGGGGGGGAGCACAGATACGCAGTATTTT.

The rearrangement links TRBV5-1 to TRBJ2-1; D remains ambiguous. The CDR3 spans 16 residues. The V end was cut by 1 base, the J end by 0 bases, with 11 bases between. CDR1 and CDR2 (germline): SGHRS, YFSETQ. The CDR3 here is CASSLSASSSYNEQFF. The CDR3 DNA is TGCGCCAGCAGCTTGTCGGCTAGTAGCTCCTACAATGAGCAGTTCTTC.

J is TRBJ1-4 and V is TRBV28; possible D gene TRBD1, 6 bases. Between the trimmed V and J ends, which lost 5 bases and 4 bases, there was a span of 17 bases. Germline V CDR1 and CDR2: MDHEN, SYDVKM. CDR3 length equals 16 residues. In nucleotides, the CDR3 is TGTGCCAGCAGTATCACAGGGCCCCAACGTAATGAAAAACTGTTTTTT. This gives the protein CASSITGPQRNEKLFF. Using reference TRBV28 and TRBJ1-4 for the parts outside the CDR3, the full variable domain is DVKVTQSSRYLVKRTGEKVFLECVQDMDHENMFWYRQDPGLGLRLIYFSYDVKMKEKGDIPEGYSVSREKKERFSLILESASTNQTSMYLCASSITGPQRNEKLFFGSGTQLSVL.

The chain joins TRBV5-1 to TRBJ2-5, with D possibly TRBD1 on 5 matching bases. Germline CDR1 SGHRS, CDR2 YFSETQ. V lost 3 bases and J lost 2, with 11 bases in between. The CDR3 is 14 residues long. In DNA form, the CDR3 reads TGCGCCAGCAGCTCAAGGGGCAGGCAAGAGACCCAGTACTTC. Amino acid sequence: CASSSRGRQETQYF. Full variable domain (outside the CDR3, taken from reference TRBV5-1 and TRBJ2-5): KAGVTQTPRYLIKTRGQQVTLSCSPISGHRSVSWYQQTPGQGLQFLFEYFSETQRNKGNFPGRFSGRQFSNSRSEMNVSTLELGDSALYLCASSSRGRQETQYFGPGTRLLVL.

V gene TRBV7-9 combines with J gene TRBJ1-4; 8 nucleotides match TRBD1. J lost 2 bases, V lost 1 base, and 9 bases had no gene match. This CDR3 is built from 18 residues. Germline V gene sequence: CDR1 SEHNR, CDR2 FQNEAQ (reference sequence). The CDR3 nucleotides read TGTGCCAGCAGCTTAGGCGCAGGGGGCGTAGATACTAATGAAAAACTGTTTTTT. Protein: CASSLGAGGVDTNEKLFF.

This chain connects TRBV7-9 to TRBJ1-2; D gene ambiguous. The CDR3 has 12 amino acids. Trimming removed 5 bases from V and 8 bases from J, with 12 bases in between. Germline loops: CDR1 SEHNR, CDR2 FQNEAQ (reference sequence). The DNA for the CDR3 is TGTGCCAGCAGCGATGCAACGGGAGGCTACACCTTC. This translates into CASSDATGGYTF.

The CDR3 sequence: CASSEMGGAGVGTDTQYF. The CDR3 coding sequence is TGTGCCAGCAGTGAAATGGGAGGGGCGGGAGTAGGCACAGATACGCAGTATTTT. The chain recombines TRBV6-1 with TRBJ2-3; 7 bases map to TRBD2. The CDR3 spans 18 residues. Germline V lookup: CDR1 MNHNS, CDR2 SASEGT. The trim removed 2 bases at V and 1 base at J, leaving 12 bases unmatched.

This chain links TRBV5-6 with TRBJ2-5, with 8 bases identical to TRBD2. This CDR3 is 17 amino acids long. Germline CDR1 and CDR2: SGHDT and YYEEEE. V shed 5 bases, J shed 4 bases, and the junction held 16 bases outside the gene matches. The CDR3 is CASSSLLGGAASETQYF. CDR3 DNA sequence: TGTGCCAGCAGTTCCTTACTCGGGGGGGCGGCGTCAGAGACCCAGTACTTC.

This clone was counted only a few times. The CDR3 here is CASSFVDRDRSPLHF. The CDR3 nucleotides read TGTGCCAGTAGTTTCGTCGACAGGGATCGGTCACCCCTCCACTTT. The chain recombines TRBV19 with TRBJ1-6; 7 nucleotides align to TRBD1. Germline assignment: CDR1 LNHDA and CDR2 SQIVND (reference sequence). The CDR3 is 15 amino acids. Trimming cost V 5 bases and J 10 bases; bases outside gene matches: 11.

This rearrangement joins TRBV30 to TRBJ1-4; D not certain. CDR1 is GTSNPN, CDR2 SVGIG, per germline (reference sequence). The CDR3 runs 15 residues. The V gene lost 4 bases and the J gene lost 1 base, with 13 bases spanning the gap. CDR3 in amino acids: CAWKKIRVTNEKLFF. For the CDR3, the DNA is TGTGCCTGGAAAAAGATCCGGGTAACTAATGAAAAACTGTTTTTT.